This section outlines one T cell receptor (beta chain) sequence together with its context. This clone's antigen is unknown. No quality values exist for individual bases; no much larger clone is one base distant. The immunoSEQ Assay was the method used to sequence TCRbeta CDR3 regions. After extraction, genomic DNA underwent amplification by bias-controlled multiplex PCR, followed by high-throughput sequencing. Concerning the study's data processing: To quantify the absolute abundance of every unique TCRbeta CDR3 region, sequences were collapsed and filtered. Usable DNA was measured by amplifying reference genes present in all nucleated cells, and TCRbeta template counts were normalized to that usable DNA to estimate T cell fraction. Repertoire TCRs were annotated as SARS-CoV-2-specific by exact matching of V gene, CDR3 amino acid sequence and J gene to a known reactive TCR set. MIRA supplied the reference SARS-CoV-2 TCR set, which was filtered for enrichment in COVID-19-positive ImmuneCODE repertoires so that public or cross-reactive TCRs were removed. Based on the MIRA antigens, annotated TCRs were further analysed at the level of specific ORF or position within ORF. Breadth was defined as annotated unique rearrangements over total unique productive rearrangements; depth was the summed frequency of those rearrangements. Two-sided Wilcoxon rank-sum tests were applied when comparing TCR breadth between groups. TCRdb provides this immuneACCESS table in a form limited to in-frame rearrangements. Some clones are lacking; in checked studies, under half of them reflect an unresolved V gene, and why the rest are absent is not known. The V and J calls and clone size come from that table; D and trimming were worked out from the DNA. In this sample the table shows more than 300,000 clones, 88% of which occur a single time. The ten top clones hold around 6.4% of the sample.

These data belong to a study of Ad26.COV2.S vaccination and SARS-CoV-2 variants (dated by TCRdb to about 2021). Turning to the overall study: Vaccine-arm donors were drawn from COV1001, a multicentre, randomized, double-blind, placebo-controlled phase I-IIa trial of Ad26.COV2.S in healthy adults. Ad26.COV2.S was administered intramuscularly at a dose of 5x10^10 or 1x10^11 viral particles, either as one shot or as two shots given 56 days apart. The specificity and breadth of SARS-CoV-2-reactive T cell receptors after Ad26.COV2.S vaccination were assessed by TCRbeta repertoire sequencing. The TCR-sequenced set comprised about 32 samples: approximately 19 Ad26.COV2.S vaccine recipients, 5 placebo recipients and 8 SARS-CoV-2 convalescent individuals. Trial participants were randomized into five groups of five, in which low-dose or high-dose Ad26.COV2.S was given once or twice, or placebo was given on both occasions. Investigators did not know the trial group allocation while performing experiments and assessing outcomes. Study-wide findings and limitations: Spike-specific TCR breadth was higher in Ad26.COV2.S recipients than in placebo recipients (P = 0.0014). Substantial breadth of spike-specific CD8+ and CD4+ T cell responses was reported after vaccination. The authors noted that the TCR breadth and depth analyses may have underestimated total T cell responses. The study was not powered to compare responses between vaccine doses or regimens. Vaccine and placebo recipients had comparable non-spike TCR breadth, which fits with the vaccine containing only spike.

What this sample's treatment or condition label stands for: about 20 received Ad26.COV2.S at low or high dose, single or two shots; 5 received placebo; per-sample allocation not given. For vaccine and placebo recipients, repertoires were sequenced using samples collected on day 63 after the first injection. In Cohort 1b, 25 to 30 adults aged 18-55 years were enrolled at a single site in Boston, USA, between 29 July and 7 August 2020. Ad26.COV2.S was a replication-incompetent adenovirus type 26 vector expressing a prefusion-stabilized SARS-CoV-2 spike protein from the original Wuhan strain. The germline V gene specifies SGDLS as CDR1 and YYNGEE as CDR2. The CDR3 runs 15 residues from the cysteine to the phenylalanine. The read is trimmed to its CDR3 DNA, 45 bases read in frame from base 1. Trimmed from V: 4 bases; trimmed from J: 0 bases; junction bases lacking a gene match: 4.

The source of this sequence is a person between 18 and 60 years old who received the Ad26.COV2.S COVID-19 vaccine or a placebo. The material was peripheral blood, obtained in a trial of Ad26.COV2.S vaccine versus placebo. The chain employs TRBV9 and TRBJ1-3; the central 7 bases match TRBD1. The CDR3 protein: CASSTTGNSGNTIYF. The sequence in DNA is TGTGCCAGCAGCACGACAGGGAACTCTGGAAACACCATATATTTT. Joined to the reference TRBV9 and TRBJ1-3 proteins, this CDR3 gives the full variable domain: DSGVTQTPKHLITATGQRVTLRCSPRSGDLSVYWYQQSLDQGLQFLIQYYNGEERAKGNILERFSAQQFPDLHSELNLSSLELGDSALYFCASSTTGNSGNTIYFGEGSWLTVV.